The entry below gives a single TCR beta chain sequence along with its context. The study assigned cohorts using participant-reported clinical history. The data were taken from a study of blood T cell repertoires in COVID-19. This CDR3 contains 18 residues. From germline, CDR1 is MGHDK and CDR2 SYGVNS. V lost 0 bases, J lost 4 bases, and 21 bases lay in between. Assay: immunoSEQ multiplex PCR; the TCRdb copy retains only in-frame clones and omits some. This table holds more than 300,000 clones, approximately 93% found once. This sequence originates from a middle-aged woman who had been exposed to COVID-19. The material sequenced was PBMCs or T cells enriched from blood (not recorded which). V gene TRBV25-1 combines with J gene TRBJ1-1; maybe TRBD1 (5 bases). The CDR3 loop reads CASSEYKAAGGRGTEAFF. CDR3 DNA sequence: TGTGCCAGCAGTGAATATAAGGCGGCCGGGGGAAGGGGCACTGAAGCTTTCTTT. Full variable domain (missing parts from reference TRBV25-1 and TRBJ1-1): EADIYQTPRYLVIGTGKKITLECSQTMGHDKMYWYQQDPGMELHLIHYSYGVNSTEKGDLSSESTVSRIRTEHFPLTLESARPSHTSQYLCASSEYKAAGGRGTEAFFGQGTRLTVV.